These T cell receptor beta chains were read from a single sample in a study of regulatory T cells in long-lasting Graves disease. TCRdb called the multiplex PCR reads again in MiXCR, with one record for every CDR3 protein. There are around 250,000 distinct CDR3 sequences in the sample; 15% to 20% occur only once, and approximately 14% lies in the top ten. The same specimen was also included in a second study, on T cells in Graves' hyperthyroidism and ophthalmopathy.

The material was peripheral blood mononuclear cells (PBMCs), obtained at new diagnosis, from a patient treated with antithyroid drugs. These receptors were taken from a woman younger than 45 with Graves disease. The CDR3 runs from the conserved cysteine through the conserved F or W. A D gene is named only where the DNA matches it firmly. A clone size is listed for some rows: how often the clone was seen (once, few, many), or a class if it is expanded.

J gene: TRBJ1-5
V gene: TRBV25-1
clone size: many
D gene: .
CDR3 protein: CASSEGTIYSNQPQHF
CDR3 DNA: TGTGCCAGCAGTGAGGGGACAATCTATAGCAATCAGCCCCAGCATTTT

J gene: TRBJ1-2
V gene: TRBV12-3/TRBV12-4
clone size: many
D gene: .
CDR3 protein: CASSLSTGYYGYTF
CDR3 DNA: TGTGCCAGCAGTTTATCAACCGGGTACTATGGCTACACCTTC

J gene: TRBJ2-5
V gene: TRBV5-5
clone size: many
D gene: TRBD1
CDR3 protein: CASSGGTGGGETQYF
CDR3 DNA: TGTGCCAGCAGCGGGGGGACAGGGGGCGGGGAGACCCAGTACTTC

J gene: TRBJ1-1
V gene: TRBV18
clone size: many
D gene: TRBD1
CDR3 protein: CASSQTGGAAEAFF
CDR3 DNA: TGTGCCAGCTCCCAAACAGGGGGCGCGGCTGAAGCTTTCTTT

J gene: TRBJ2-7
V gene: TRBV5-1
clone size: many
D gene: TRBD1
CDR3 protein: CASSLVDRGAEQYF
CDR3 DNA: TGTGCCAGCAGCTTGGTCGACAGGGGGGCAGAGCAGTACTTC

J gene: TRBJ1-1
V gene: TRBV2
clone size: many
D gene: .
CDR3 protein: CASSYSLTEAFF
CDR3 DNA: TGTGCCAGCAGTTACAGTCTCACTGAAGCTTTCTTT

J gene: TRBJ1-2
V gene: TRBV19
clone size: .
D gene: .
CDR3 protein: CASSIAAGVVGYTF
CDR3 DNA: TGTGCCAGTAGTATAGCGGCCGGGGTCGTCGGCTACACCTTC

J gene: TRBJ2-1
V gene: TRBV7-8
clone size: .
D gene: TRBD2
CDR3 protein: CASSKAASGGLRSRNEQFF
CDR3 DNA: TGTGCCAGCAGCAAAGCGGCTAGCGGGGGGTTAAGGTCGAGGAATGAGCAGTTCTTC

J gene: TRBJ1-5
V gene: TRBV20-1
clone size: many
D gene: TRBD1
CDR3 protein: CSARDRGMNQPQHF
CDR3 DNA: TGCAGTGCTAGGGACAGGGGAATGAATCAGCCCCAGCATTTT

J gene: TRBJ1-2
V gene: TRBV20-1
clone size: many
D gene: .
CDR3 protein: CSALTGGGYTF
CDR3 DNA: TGCAGTGCCCTGACGGGGGGTGGCTACACCTTC

J gene: TRBJ2-3
V gene: TRBV5-1
clone size: .
D gene: TRBD1
CDR3 protein: CASSLRGQGRGTDTQYF
CDR3 DNA: TGCGCCAGCAGCTTGAGGGGACAGGGACGAGGGACAGATACGCAGTATTTT

J gene: TRBJ2-4
V gene: TRBV6-1
clone size: many
D gene: TRBD1
CDR3 protein: CASSRDRAKNIQYF
CDR3 DNA: TGTGCCAGCTCAAGGGACAGAGCCAAAAACATTCAGTACTTC

J gene: TRBJ1-2
V gene: TRBV12-3/TRBV12-4
clone size: .
D gene: .
CDR3 protein: CASSPPDRTAGYTF
CDR3 DNA: TGTGCCAGCAGTCCGCCTGACAGGACGGCCGGCTACACCTTC

J gene: TRBJ2-7
V gene: TRBV20-1
clone size: few
D gene: .
CDR3 protein: CSARDQSSGSYEQYF
CDR3 DNA: TGCAGTGCTAGAGATCAGTCCTCGGGCAGCTACGAGCAGTACTTC

J gene: TRBJ2-5
V gene: TRBV12-5
clone size: many
D gene: TRBD2
CDR3 protein: CASGLAGGQETQYF
CDR3 DNA: TGTGCTAGTGGTTTGGCGGGGGGGCAAGAGACCCAGTACTTC

J gene: TRBJ2-5
V gene: TRBV2
clone size: .
D gene: TRBD1
CDR3 protein: CASNPGTGSRYQETQYF
CDR3 DNA: TGTGCCAGTAATCCCGGGACAGGGTCGAGGTACCAAGAGACCCAGTACTTC

J gene: TRBJ1-2
V gene: TRBV27
clone size: many
D gene: .
CDR3 protein: CASSSRRGGESNYGYTF
CDR3 DNA: TGTGCCAGCAGTTCTCGTCGGGGGGGGGAATCTAACTATGGCTACACCTTC

J gene: TRBJ2-5
V gene: TRBV6-1
clone size: .
D gene: TRBD2
CDR3 protein: CASSPGLAKETQYF
CDR3 DNA: TGTGCCAGCAGCCCGGGACTAGCGAAAGAGACCCAGTACTTC

J gene: TRBJ1-2
V gene: TRBV3-1
clone size: many
D gene: .
CDR3 protein: CASSQGGRAGGYTF
CDR3 DNA: TGTGCCAGCAGCCAAGGAGGTAGGGCCGGTGGCTACACCTTC

J gene: TRBJ1-2
V gene: TRBV9
clone size: .
D gene: .
CDR3 protein: CASSLRQQSSGGYTF
CDR3 DNA: TGTGCCAGCAGCTTACGACAGCAGTCGTCGGGAGGCTACACCTTC